The rows below give T cell receptor beta chains drawn from one sample of a study of blood T cell repertoires in COVID-19. Clones were read by immunoSEQ multiplex PCR, and TCRdb kept only the in-frame ones, dropping some. The sample lists around 270,000 clones; around 86% were seen once. Sequencing was done on a sample of peripheral blood. The receptors originated from a woman aged 60-70 years with COVID-19, enrolled during active disease. Each CDR3 is given with its conserved first and last residue. D genes are given only for firm matches. A clone size is listed for some rows: how often the clone was seen (once, few, many), or a class if it is expanded.

CDR3aa | CDR3nt | len | j_gene | v_gene | abundance | d_gene
CASRAGLAGISYEQYF | TGTGCCAGCAGGGCGGGGCTAGCGGGCATCTCCTACGAGCAGTACTTC | 16 | TRBJ2-7 | TRBV2 | NA | TRBD2
CASSVDYHHFTDTQYF | TGTGCCAGCAGCGTAGACTATCATCACTTTACAGATACGCAGTATTTT | 16 | TRBJ2-3 | TRBV9 | NA | NA
CASSLEPGANVLTF | TGCGCCAGCAGCTTGGAGCCTGGGGCCAACGTCCTGACTTTC | 14 | TRBJ2-6 | TRBV5-1 | NA | NA
CASSRPRTGEEVGELFF | TGTGCCAGCAGCCGACCCCGGACAGGGGAGGAGGTCGGGGAGCTGTTTTTT | 17 | TRBJ2-2 | TRBV7-3 | NA | TRBD1
CASSRLTSGMNYEQYF | TGTGCCAGCAGCCGCCTTACTAGCGGTATGAACTACGAGCAGTACTTC | 16 | TRBJ2-7 | TRBV3-1/TRBV3-2 | NA | TRBD2
CASSYPGDEQYF | TGTGCCAGCAGTTACCCCGGGGACGAGCAGTACTTC | 12 | TRBJ2-7 | TRBV6-5 | NA | NA
CASSLKTGAGEKLFF | TGTGCCAGCAGCCTTAAGACAGGGGCGGGCGAAAAACTGTTTTTT | 15 | TRBJ1-4 | TRBV14 | NA | TRBD1
CASSVGLFPSPSGNTIYF | TGTGCCAGCAGCGTCGGACTCTTCCCCTCTCCCTCTGGAAACACCATATATTTT | 18 | TRBJ1-3 | TRBV7-9 | NA | NA
CASTRGEVGWSDLSSYEQYF | TGTGCCAGCACGCGGGGAGAAGTTGGTTGGAGCGACCTCAGCTCCTACGAGCAGTACTTC | 20 | TRBJ2-7 | TRBV2 | NA | NA
CASSDVSGFTDTQYF | TGTGCCAGCAGTGATGTTAGCGGGTTCACAGATACGCAGTATTTT | 15 | TRBJ2-3 | TRBV2 | few | TRBD2
CAWGGQGGMNTEAFF | TGTGCCTGGGGGGGACAGGGAGGAATGAACACTGAAGCTTTCTTT | 15 | TRBJ1-1 | TRBV30 | NA | TRBD1
CASSLALAGGETQYF | TGTGCCAGCAGCTTAGCGTTGGCAGGAGGAGAGACCCAGTACTTC | 15 | TRBJ2-5 | TRBV7-7 | NA | NA
CASSLLAGDTQYF | TGCGCCAGCAGCCTCCTAGCGGGAGATACGCAGTATTTT | 13 | TRBJ2-3 | TRBV5-1 | NA | TRBD2